These 28 T cell receptor beta chains share one sample of origin, sequenced in a study of molecular identifiers for immune sequencing clone quantification. TCRdb ran MiXCR on the PCR reads and lists one entry per CDR3 protein. The sample has under 650,000 distinct CDR3 sequences, just under 20% seen once. Sample: naive CD8+ T cells from blood, with Jurkat cell RNA spiked in. Specified subset: FACS-sorted CD8+CD4-CCR7+CD45RA+ naive T cells. These receptors were obtained from a human donor in good health. Some libraries in this study had Jurkat cell RNA spiked in.

Comment on this clonotype: A much larger clone is a single base away; this may be a read error. The chain is built from TRBV4-3 and TRBJ1-1; D perhaps matches TRBD1 (5 bases). This CDR3 region has 15 residues. Germline CDR1 reads LGHNA; CDR2 reads YSLEER. The V and J ends lost 0 bases and 0 bases respectively, with 8 bases between them. CDR3 region: CASSQDPRVNTEAFF. CDR3 DNA: TGCGCCAGCAGCCAAGATCCCAGGGTGAACACTGAAGCTTTCTTT.

This clonotype has a count of ten or more. The chain links TRBV5-1 to TRBJ2-7; D may be TRBD1 or TRBD2 (5 bases each). This CDR3 has 13 residues. The germline gives CDR1 SGHRS, CDR2 YFSETQ. Trimming pared 4 bases from V and 7 bases from J, leaving 15 bases between. This CDR3 is CASSGTGIQEQYF. CDR3 sequence (DNA): TGCGCCAGCAGCGGGACGGGGATTCAGGAGCAGTACTTC.

The genes are TRBV4-1 and TRBJ1-5; 11 nucleotides match TRBD1. J was trimmed by 1 base and V by 1 base; bases with no gene match: 6. Germline-derived CDR1 and CDR2 are MGHRA and YSYEKL. The CDR3 runs 18 residues. CDR3 residues: CASSQGTGGKRSNQPQHF. The CDR3 region has the DNA TGCGCCAGCAGCCAAGGGACAGGGGGCAAGAGAAGCAATCAGCCCCAGCATTTT.

In the case of this clonotype: A much larger clone sits a single nucleotide away, making a read error possible. The chain links TRBV11-2 to TRBJ1-5, with a weak D call TRBD1 (5 bases). In germline, CDR1 is SGHAT, CDR2 FQNNGV. V dropped 3 bases and J dropped 6 bases, with 15 bases sitting between them. The CDR3 length is 15 residues. CDR3 protein: CASSFGIGASQPQHF. CDR3 DNA: TGTGCCAGCAGCTTTGGGATAGGGGCGTCTCAGCCCCAGCATTTT. Full variable domain (outside the CDR3, taken from reference TRBV11-2 and TRBJ1-5): EAGVAQSPRYKIIEKRQSVAFWCNPISGHATLYWYQQILGQGPKLLIQFQNNGVVDDSQLPKDRFSAERLKGVDSTLKIQPAKLEDSAVYLCASSFGIGASQPQHFGDGTRLSIL.

This clonotype has more than one count but fewer than ten. The genes are TRBV7-6 and TRBJ2-1; tentatively, D is TRBD2 (6 bases). V was clipped by 3 bases and J by 9 bases, with 18 bases between them. The CDR3 has 15 residues. Germline assignment: CDR1 SGHVS and CDR2 FNYEAQ. The CDR3, as DNA: TGTGCCAGCAGCTTTGCCCAGTGGGACTTGGGTGAGCAGTTCTTC. This codes for CASSFAQWDLGEQFF. The variable domain in full, completed from reference TRBV7-6 and TRBJ2-1, reads GAGVSQSPRYKVTKRGQDVALRCDPISGHVSLYWYRQALGQGPEFLTYFNYEAQQDKSGLPNDRFSAERPEGSISTLTIQRTEQRDSAMYRCASSFAQWDLGEQFFGPGTRLTVL.

V usage is TRBV28 and J usage is TRBJ1-2; 7 positions agree with TRBD1. The CDR3 covers 14 residues. Germline V lookup: CDR1 MDHEN, CDR2 SYDVKM. V lost 5 bases and J lost 4; bases outside the gene matches: 7. The CDR3 is CASSPRDSPYGYTF. The CDR3 DNA reads as TGTGCCAGCAGTCCGAGGGACAGTCCCTATGGCTACACCTTC.

This clonotype was observed many times. This rearrangement joins TRBV27 to TRBJ2-5; maybe TRBD2 (6 bases). Germline values: CDR1 MNHEY, CDR2 SMNVEV (reference sequence). The CDR3 is 13 amino acids. The V end was cut by 6 bases, the J end by 2 bases, with 10 bases between. The CDR3 nucleotides read TGTGCCAGCAGCGGAGGGGCACAAGAGACCCAGTACTTC. Translated: CASSGGAQETQYF.

V and J are TRBV4-3 and TRBJ2-3; D is ambiguous. The J call may be incorrect, as the DNA end agrees better with TRBJ1-5. This CDR3 contains 13 residues. Germline V gene data show CDR1 as LGHNA and CDR2 as YSLEER. The CDR3 DNA reads as TGCGCCACCGCTCGGGTAGCGTCAGATACGCAGCATTTT. This encodes CATARVASDTQHF.

To note about this clonotype: With a much larger clone just one base away, this may be a read error. This rearrangement joins TRBV9 to TRBJ2-7; weak D call: TRBD2 (6 bases). This CDR3 region has 18 residues. The germline V and J ends were trimmed by 3 bases and 0 bases, with 22 bases remaining between them. Germline CDR1 and CDR2: SGDLS and YYNGEE. This CDR3 reads CASSGEASALASSYEQYF. The CDR3 nucleotides read TGTGCCAGCAGCGGGGAGGCTAGCGCTCTGGCAAGCTCCTACGAGCAGTACTTC.

This clonotype has just a few counts. CDR3 sequence (DNA): TGTGCTAGTGGTTTGGACAGACAGCCTATCTATGAGCAGTTCTTC. The encoded protein is CASGLDRQPIYEQFF. This sequence joins TRBV12-5 and TRBJ2-1, with a tentative D call TRBD1 (5 bases). Trimming took 1 base from V and 8 from J, leaving 15 bases between them. The germline CDR1 and CDR2 sequences are LGHNT and FRNRAP. The CDR3 contains 15 residues.

This clonotype has at least ten counts. The chain carries TRBV7-9 and TRBJ2-7; 8 nucleotides agree with TRBD1. With 4 bases clipped from V and 0 bases from J, the junction kept 2 bases outside the gene matches. Germline V gene lookup returns CDR1 SEHNR and CDR2 FQNEAQ (reference sequence). The CDR3 covers 14 residues. CDR3 sequence: CASSWTGSSYEQYF. The CDR3 DNA sequence: TGTGCCAGCAGCTGGACAGGGTCCTCCTACGAGCAGTACTTC.

In regard to this clonotype: The CDR3 carries no conserved terminal phenylalanine or tryptophan, so it likely arises from a read error. V and J are TRBV7-6 and TRBJ2-2; possible D gene TRBD2, 7 bases. CDR3 length equals 18 residues. Per the germline V gene, CDR1 is SGHVS and CDR2 is FNYEAQ. Trimming stripped 0 bases from V and 3 bases from J, with 17 bases between. This CDR3 reads CASSLARDGGGDTGELFL. The DNA of the CDR3 is TGTGCCAGCAGCTTAGCGCGAGATGGCGGGGGCGACACCGGGGAGCTGTTTCTT.

This clonotype was found many times. The chain carries TRBV7-9 and TRBJ1-1; no clear D gene. CDR1 and CDR2 from the germline V gene are SEHNR and FQNEAQ (reference sequence). The CDR3 is 13 amino acids. Trimming took off 5 bases at V and 6 bases at J, with 13 bases between the two ends. The CDR3 bases are TGTGCCAGCAGCCCTATATCTTGGGCTGAAGCTTTCTTT. This translates into CASSPISWAEAFF.

This clonotype showed up many times. The chain uses TRBV20-1 and TRBJ2-7; 10 bases are shared with TRBD1. CDR1 and CDR2 (germline): DFQATT, SNEGSKA (reference sequence). The V gene end was trimmed by 6 bases and the J gene end by 3 bases; junction bases not matched to a gene: 11. This CDR3 is 15 amino acids long. The CDR3 protein is CSAPGQGTVFYEQYF. Written as DNA, the CDR3 is TGCAGTGCCCCGGGACAGGGGACCGTTTTCTACGAGCAGTACTTC.

This clonotype has a count of ten or more. The chain has TRBV4-2 and TRBJ2-2; D not certain. V was shortened by 3 bases and J by 0 bases, with 14 bases between the two germline ends. This CDR3 is built from 17 residues. Germline V gene data show CDR1 as LGHNA and CDR2 as YNFKEQ. The CDR3 protein is CASSHGSLNPNTGELFF. The CDR3 DNA reads TGTGCCAGCAGCCATGGCAGCCTAAATCCGAACACCGGGGAGCTGTTTTTT.

This clonotype was recorded only once. A much more abundant neighbour one base away suggests this may be a read error. The chain employs TRBV6-1 and TRBJ2-7, with D possibly being TRBD2 (6 bases). The CDR3 extends over 13 amino acids. The V gene's germline CDR1 is MNHNS and CDR2 SASEGT. DNA for the CDR3: TGTGCCAGCAGTGTTAGCGGACCCTACGGGCAGTACTTC. As protein: CASSVSGPYGQYF.

This clonotype was seen a few times. The genes are TRBV27 and TRBJ1-2, with 7 bases that match TRBD1. V shed 6 bases and J 5 bases; nucleotides not matched to a gene: 9. CDR1 MNHEY and CDR2 SMNVEV come from the germline V gene (reference sequence). The CDR3 covers 14 residues. This CDR3 is CASRTGGGVYGYTF. Written as DNA, the CDR3 is TGTGCCAGCAGAACCGGAGGGGGCGTATATGGCTACACCTTC.

The sample holds many counts of this clonotype. This chain connects TRBV4-1 to TRBJ1-3; D gene ambiguous. The V gene's germline CDR1 is MGHRA and CDR2 YSYEKL. V lost 0 bases, J lost 8 bases, and 17 bases lay in between. This CDR3 comprises 16 residues. Here the CDR3 DNA reads TGCGCCAGCAGCCAAGATTTGACTTCCCCCTGGGACACCATATATTTT. Residues: CASSQDLTSPWDTIYF.

This clonotype was counted ten times or more. The J gene is TRBJ1-6, the V gene TRBV4-3; 8 nucleotides agree with TRBD1. The germline CDR1 and CDR2 sequences are LGHNA and YSLEER. Trimming cost V 1 base and J 6 bases; bases outside gene matches: 8. The CDR3 consists of 17 residues. CDR3 sequence (DNA): TGCGCCAGCAGCCAAGTCTCCGGACAGGGTCCTAATTCACCCCTCCACTTT. Protein sequence: CASSQVSGQGPNSPLHF.

The chain links TRBV12-5 to TRBJ2-3; 7 bases match TRBD2. V lost 5 bases to trimming and J lost 2 bases; unmatched junction nucleotides: 7. CDR1 is LGHNT and CDR2 is FRNRAP in the germline V gene. The CDR3 extends over 15 amino acids. CDR3 in amino acids: CASGGRDYITDTQYF. The CDR3 nucleotides are TGTGCTAGTGGTGGACGGGACTATATCACAGATACGCAGTATTTT.

This clonotype came up many times. V usage is TRBV20-1 and J usage is TRBJ2-7; 10 nucleotides align to TRBD2. Looked up from germline, CDR1 is DFQATT and CDR2 is SNEGSKA (reference sequence). The CDR3 runs 14 residues. V lost 4 bases, J lost 5 bases, and 8 bases stayed unmatched. For the CDR3, the DNA is TGCAGTGCTAAGTCCGGGACTAGCGTCGACGAGCAGTACTTC. This sequence encodes CSAKSGTSVDEQYF.

This clonotype was detected many times. V and J are TRBV9 and TRBJ1-2, with 11 bases lining up with TRBD1. The CDR3 is made up of 17 amino acids. The V gene's germline CDR1 is SGDLS and CDR2 YYNGEE. Trimming took 4 bases from V and 4 from J; bases not matched to a gene: 12. The CDR3 protein is CASSSGQGVTWGYGYTF. DNA for the CDR3: TGTGCCAGCAGCTCGGGACAGGGGGTCACTTGGGGCTATGGCTACACCTTC.

For this clonotype: At one end, the junction sequence differs from germline, possibly due to a read error. The chain couples TRBV5-3 to TRBJ2-7; either TRBD1 or TRBD2 may supply D (5 bases each). TRBV5-3 is sorted into the ORF group, with uncertain function. The CDR3 has 14 residues. CDR3 DNA: TGTGCCAGCAGCTTGGGACCCCCGCCTTACGTGCAGTACTTC. It yields the protein CASSLGPPPYVQYF.

This clonotype was counted at least ten times. This chain connects TRBV3-1 to TRBJ2-3, with D unclear. From germline, CDR1 is LGHDT and CDR2 YNNKEL (reference sequence). The CDR3 has 18 amino acids. V was clipped by 4 bases and J by 0 bases, with 20 bases between them. The CDR3 reads CASSLVARGRTSTDTQYF. DNA for the CDR3: TGTGCCAGCAGCCTAGTCGCTAGAGGTCGAACTAGCACAGATACGCAGTATTTT.

Details on this clonotype: This could be a read error, since a much larger clone is one nucleotide away. The chain joins TRBV27 to TRBJ1-1, with a weak D call TRBD1 (5 bases). Germline V gives CDR1 MNHEY, CDR2 SMNVEV (reference sequence). Between the trimmed V and J ends, which lost 3 bases and 5 bases, there was a span of 10 bases. The CDR3 sequence is 13 residues long. CDR3 residues: CASSFYKGTEAFF. The CDR3 DNA sequence: TGTGCCAGCAGTTTCTATAAGGGGACTGAAGCTTTCTTT.

This clonotype was seen many times. The chain recombines TRBV6-2 or TRBV6-3 with TRBJ2-3; 7 bases agree with TRBD2. The trim removed 5 bases at V and 1 base at J, leaving 15 bases unmatched. CDR1 MNHEY and CDR2 SVGEGT come from the germline V gene. CDR3 size: 18 residues. Here the CDR3 reads CASSPPGEGFVGTDTQYF. CDR3 coding DNA: TGTGCCAGCAGTCCCCCTGGGGAGGGCTTCGTTGGCACAGATACGCAGTATTTT.

This clonotype was found many times. The V and J genes are TRBV30 and TRBJ2-1; a weak D match, TRBD1 (6 bases). The CDR3 is 12 amino acids. Per the germline V gene, CDR1 is GTSNPN and CDR2 is SVGIG (reference sequence). Trimming took off 0 bases at V and 7 bases at J, with 7 bases between the two ends. The DNA for the CDR3 is TGTGCCTGGAGTGTTCAGGGGAATGAGCAGTTCTTC. It is translated as CAWSVQGNEQFF.

With respect to this clonotype: This could be a read error, since a much larger clone is one nucleotide away. The chain recombines TRBV19 with TRBJ1-1; possibly TRBD1 for D (5 bases). This CDR3 region has 14 residues. The germline CDR1 and CDR2 sequences are LNHDA and SQIVND (reference sequence). This CDR3 is CASSYGATNTEVFF. The CDR3 DNA reads as TGTGCCAGTAGTTATGGGGCAACCAACACTGAAGTTTTCTTT.